Following are 13 T cell receptor beta chains from one sample sequenced in a study of blood T cell repertoires in COVID-19. Method: immunoSEQ multiplex PCR; TCRdb's copy keeps in-frame clones and lacks some. Of 200,000 or so clones listed, about 88% were seen once; the top ten hold roughly a sixth. Sequencing input: peripheral blood. All receptors derive from a man over 45 with COVID-19, enrolled during active disease.

CDR3 nucleotides: TGCGCCAGCAGCCGACGGACAGAACTTAATGAAAAACTGTTTTTT. Protein product: CASSRRTELNEKLFF. The chain links TRBV4-1 to TRBJ1-4; a weak D match, TRBD1 (6 bases). Germline loops: CDR1 MGHRA, CDR2 YSYEKL. V lost 4 bases and J lost 4, with 13 bases in between. CDR3 length: 15 residues.

CDR3 in amino acids: CATSDGLAQETQYF. In DNA, the CDR3 is TGTGCCACCAGTGATGGACTAGCCCAAGAGACCCAGTACTTC. The chain combines TRBV24-1 with TRBJ2-5, with 8 positions matching TRBD2. The CDR3 is 14 residues long. V dropped 3 bases and J dropped 1; count of bases not matched to a gene: 0. Germline values: CDR1 KGHDR, CDR2 SFDVKD.

The J gene is TRBJ2-1, the V gene TRBV4-3; the D gene is possibly TRBD2 (5 bases). V lost 0 bases to trimming and J lost 9 bases, with 9 bases between them. Germline-derived CDR1 and CDR2 are LGHNA and YSLEER. The CDR3 runs 13 residues. The CDR3 loop is CASSQDPGFEQFF. CDR3 DNA sequence: TGCGCCAGCAGCCAAGATCCGGGGTTTGAGCAGTTCTTC.

This clone was seen repeatedly, ten times or more. The CDR3 reads CASSYDLAGVNNEQFF. In DNA, the CDR3 is TGTGCCAGCAGTTACGATCTAGCGGGAGTGAACAATGAGCAGTTCTTC. The chain recombines TRBV6-2 or TRBV6-3 with TRBJ2-1; 10 bases are shared with TRBD2. The V gene's germline CDR1 is MNHEY and CDR2 SVGEGT. Germline trimming cut 2 bases from V and 5 bases from J; bases unmatched to any gene: 6. This CDR3 is 16 amino acids long.

The chain uses TRBV5-6 and TRBJ2-5; D might be TRBD1 (5 bases). Germline lookup yields CDR1 SGHDT and CDR2 YYEEEE. This CDR3 has 14 amino acids. Trimming pared 0 bases from V and 5 bases from J, leaving 11 bases between. CDR3 region: CASSLASGLETQYF. The CDR3 DNA reads as TGTGCCAGCAGCTTGGCCTCAGGGTTGGAGACCCAGTACTTC.

The V gene is TRBV4-2, the J gene TRBJ2-1, with a weak D call TRBD2 (6 bases). CDR3 length: 12 residues. Germline V gives CDR1 LGHNA, CDR2 YNFKEQ. Deletions cut 1 base from V and 9 bases from J, with 7 bases between. The CDR3 region has the DNA TGTGCCAGCAGCCAAGTAGCGGCTGAGCAGTTCTTC. It encodes CASSQVAAEQFF.

The rearrangement uses TRBV10-3 and TRBJ1-6; maybe TRBD1 (6 bases). This CDR3 region has 13 residues. V lost 8 bases and J lost 7, with 12 bases in between. From germline, CDR1 is ENHRY and CDR2 SYGVKD. CDR3 nucleotide sequence: TGTGCCATCGGCGGACAGTTAAATTCACCCCTCCACTTT. The encoded protein is CAIGGQLNSPLHF.

Written as DNA, the CDR3 is TGTGCCAGCACCCAGTCCCAGACTAGCACAGATACGCAGTATTTT. This codes for CASTQSQTSTDTQYF. V gene TRBV6-5 combines with J gene TRBJ2-3; no clear D. V dropped 7 bases and J dropped 0 bases, with 14 bases sitting between them. The CDR3 consists of 15 residues. Germline CDR1 is MNHEY and CDR2 is SVGAGI.

The chain recombines TRBV7-2 with TRBJ2-1, with a weak D call TRBD1 (6 bases). V lost 1 base and J 6 bases, leaving 13 bases between the germline ends. This CDR3 has 15 amino acids. Looked up from germline, CDR1 is SGHTA and CDR2 is FQGNSA. CDR3 region: CASSLEGTTLNEQFF. In DNA form, the CDR3 reads TGTGCCAGCAGCTTAGAAGGGACAACGCTCAATGAGCAGTTCTTC.

The genes are TRBV5-4 and TRBJ2-5, with 9 bases that match TRBD1. V trimming: 2 bases; J trimming: 6 bases; junction bases outside the gene matches: 8. CDR1 and CDR2 (germline): SGHNT, YYREEE (reference sequence). The CDR3 extends over 15 amino acids. The CDR3 DNA sequence: TGTGCCAGCAGCTTTGGACAGGGGAGCGTTAAGACCCAGTACTTC. Translating gives CASSFGQGSVKTQYF.

The gene calls are TRBV13 and TRBJ2-1; TRBD2 matches 7 bases. The V segment lost 3 bases and the J segment 4 bases; nucleotides outside the gene matches: 6. This CDR3 has 15 residues. CDR1 PRHDT and CDR2 FYEKMQ come from the germline V gene (reference sequence). CDR3 residues: CASSFTASGYNEQFF. CDR3 DNA sequence: TGTGCCAGCAGCTTTACGGCTAGCGGTTACAATGAGCAGTTCTTC.

The chain carries TRBV9 and TRBJ2-2, with D possibly TRBD1 on 6 matching bases. CDR1 and CDR2 from the germline V gene are SGDLS and YYNGEE. This CDR3 is built from 14 residues. Trimming took 2 bases from V and 4 from J, leaving 9 bases between them. In nucleotides, the CDR3 is TGTGCCAGCAGCGTGGGGGCAGGCACCGGGGAGCTGTTTTTT. Its translation: CASSVGAGTGELFF.

This clone was observed a few times. This rearrangement joins TRBV4-3 to TRBJ1-6; 7 bases line up with TRBD1. Germline CDR1 is LGHNA and CDR2 is YSLEER. With 5 bases clipped from V and 5 bases from J, the junction kept 3 bases outside the gene matches. The CDR3 contains 14 residues. The CDR3 bases are TGCGCCAGCAGCTACGGGACAGATAATTCACCCCTCCACTTT. This translates into CASSYGTDNSPLHF.